The present entry profiles one TCR beta chain with its context. The sample belongs to a study of identical twins. Each CDR3 protein is one row after TCRdb ran MiXCR on the 5' RACE reads. The data show hundreds of thousands of distinct CDR3 sequences, 15% to 20% seen once. Germline V gene sequence: CDR1 ENHRY, CDR2 SYGVKD. CDR3 length: 15 residues. The V gene lost 6 bases and the J gene lost 3 bases, with 14 bases spanning the gap. The sample was also reused in another study, on T cells expressing NK-cell markers. This second study says: Dominant NKG2C+ clonotypes in a handful of donors made up about 1.0-8% of CD8+ T cells.

The sample consisted of PBMCs. The chain uses TRBV10-3 and TRBJ2-2; possibly TRBD2 for D (5 bases). The source of this sequence is a young woman in good health. DNA of the CDR3: TGTGCCATCAGGGCCCGCGGGCTCGACACCGGGGAGCTGTTTTTT. It codes for CAIRARGLDTGELFF.